The T cell receptor beta chain described here comes from a study of CD8 T cells in ankylosing spondylitis. Study results and caveats: As for the disease-linked clones, they showed a CD8+ phenotype and occurred at relatively low frequencies in peripheral blood. Matched ankylosing spondylitis synovial fluid reportedly contained a significantly enriched population of disease-linked clones. What appeared characteristic of ankylosing spondylitis blood was a TCR beta motif of several highly homologous variants. There were earlier reports of some motif variants in reactive arthritis synovial fluid and blood.

Comments on this clonotype: Its antigen is unidentified.

TCRdb reanalysed the 5' RACE reads using MiXCR and keeps one entry per CDR3 protein. In the table there are about 110,000 distinct CDR3 sequences, about 25% of which are singletons. Unmatched junction bases numbered 3, after V lost 3 bases and J lost 0 bases. The CDR3 spans 15 residues. CDR1 and CDR2 (germline): KGHSH, LQKENI. The sequence derives from a male donor with ankylosing spondylitis. The sequenced material came from synovial fluid, either unsorted or a sorted T cell fraction (not recorded which). The chain carries TRBV18 and TRBJ1-2, with TRBD1 identical over 8 bases. As DNA, the CDR3 is TGTGCCAGCTCACCGGGACAGGCTGCTAACTATGGCTACACCTTC. Translation gives CASSPGQAANYGYTF.